The present TCR beta chain was sequenced within a study of cytomegalovirus exposure and HLA in healthy donors. Overall study findings and caveats: Researchers reported in a later analysis that common viral pathogens appeared linked to several top clusters.

The CDR3 runs 12 residues. CDR1 and CDR2 (germline): SGHDN, FVKESK. Deletions cut 0 bases from V and 8 bases from J, with 7 bases between. It was with 60 Vbeta and 13 Jbeta primers that the PCR ran. The data were produced by immunoSEQ multiplex PCR, yet TCRdb's version contains in-frame clones alone and is incomplete. Of some 170,000 clones listed, 70% to 90% were seen once; the top ten hold about 0.9%. As to this clone: Its antigen remains unknown.

This chain joins TRBV14 and TRBJ1-1, with D unclear. Sequenced input: PBMCs. The sequence was obtained from a woman in her 30s in good health and CMV-seronegative. The CDR3 is CASSQDFLEAFF. CDR3 sequence (DNA): TGTGCCAGCAGCCAAGATTTCTTAGAAGCTTTCTTT.